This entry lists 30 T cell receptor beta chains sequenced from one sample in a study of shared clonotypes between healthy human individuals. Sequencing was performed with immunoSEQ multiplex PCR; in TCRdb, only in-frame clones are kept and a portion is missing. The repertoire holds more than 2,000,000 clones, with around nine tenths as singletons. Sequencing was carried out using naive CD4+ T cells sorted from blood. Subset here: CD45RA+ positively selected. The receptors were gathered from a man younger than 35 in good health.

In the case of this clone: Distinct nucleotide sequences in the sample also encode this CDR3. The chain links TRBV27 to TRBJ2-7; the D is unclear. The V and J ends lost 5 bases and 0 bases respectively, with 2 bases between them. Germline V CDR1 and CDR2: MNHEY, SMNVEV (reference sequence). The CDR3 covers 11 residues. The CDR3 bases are TGTGCCAGCAGTAGCTCCTACGAGCAGTACTTC. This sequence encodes CASSSSYEQYF.

CDR3 DNA: TGTGCCAGCTTGGGACAGGGAGAAGGCGAGCAGTACTTC. Its protein product is CASLGQGEGEQYF. This chain joins TRBV18 and TRBJ2-7; TRBD1 agrees at 9 bases. The CDR3 runs to 13 residues. J gave up 6 bases and V 7 bases, and 7 bases lay outside the gene matches. Germline CDR1 reads KGHSH; CDR2 reads LQKENI. The full variable domain, completed using reference TRBV18 and TRBJ2-7, is NAGVMQNPRHLVRRRGQEARLRCSPMKGHSHVYWYRQLPEEGLKFMVYLQKENIIDESGMPKERFSAEFPKEGPSILRIQQVVRGDSAAYFCASLGQGEGEQYFGPGTRLTVT.

The CDR3 protein is CASSQSAGTEAFF. The CDR3 coding sequence is TGTGCCAGCAGCCAATCAGCAGGCACTGAAGCTTTCTTT. This sequence joins TRBV5-5 and TRBJ1-1; D is uncertain. V lost 4 bases, J lost 4 bases, and 11 bases lay in between. The CDR3 extends over 13 amino acids. Germline-derived CDR1 and CDR2 are SGHKS and YYEKEE (reference sequence).

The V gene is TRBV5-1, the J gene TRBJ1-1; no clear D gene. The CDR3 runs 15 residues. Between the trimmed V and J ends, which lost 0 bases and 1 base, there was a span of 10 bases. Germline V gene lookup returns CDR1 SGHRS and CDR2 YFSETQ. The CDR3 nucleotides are TGCGCCAGCAGCTTGGTAGTGGTTGGGAACACTGAAGCTTTCTTT. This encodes CASSLVVVGNTEAFF. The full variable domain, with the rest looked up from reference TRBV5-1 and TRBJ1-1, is KAGVTQTPRYLIKTRGQQVTLSCSPISGHRSVSWYQQTPGQGLQFLFEYFSETQRNKGNFPGRFSGRQFSNSRSEMNVSTLELGDSALYLCASSLVVVGNTEAFFGQGTRLTVV.

The DNA of the CDR3 is TGCAGCGTCGGGGCCGGGACTAGCAACTACAATGAGCAGTTCTTC. It specifies CSVGAGTSNYNEQFF. This rearrangement joins TRBV29-1 to TRBJ2-1, with 9 bases aligning to TRBD2. Germline values: CDR1 SQVTM, CDR2 ANQGSEA. V dropped 6 bases and J dropped 3; count of bases not matched to a gene: 9. The CDR3 has 15 residues.

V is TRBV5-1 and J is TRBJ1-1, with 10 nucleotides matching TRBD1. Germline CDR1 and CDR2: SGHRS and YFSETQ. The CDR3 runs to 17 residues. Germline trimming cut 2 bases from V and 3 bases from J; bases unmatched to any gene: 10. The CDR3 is CASSFAGQGFGDTEAFF. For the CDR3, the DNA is TGCGCCAGCAGCTTCGCGGGACAGGGGTTCGGGGACACTGAAGCTTTCTTT.

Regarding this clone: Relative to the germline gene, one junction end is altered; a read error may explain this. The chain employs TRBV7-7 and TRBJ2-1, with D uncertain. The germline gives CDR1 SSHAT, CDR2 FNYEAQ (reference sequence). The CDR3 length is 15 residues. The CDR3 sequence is CASSPIFDSYNEQFF. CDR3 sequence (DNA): TGTGCTAGCAGCCCCATTTTTGACTCCTACAATGAGCAGTTCTTC. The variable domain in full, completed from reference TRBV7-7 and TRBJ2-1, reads GAGVSQSPRYKVTKRGQDVTLRCDPISSHATLYWYQQALGQGPEFLTYFNYEAQPDKSGLPSDRFSAERPEGSISTLTIQRTEQRDSAMYRCASSPIFDSYNEQFFGPGTRLTVL.

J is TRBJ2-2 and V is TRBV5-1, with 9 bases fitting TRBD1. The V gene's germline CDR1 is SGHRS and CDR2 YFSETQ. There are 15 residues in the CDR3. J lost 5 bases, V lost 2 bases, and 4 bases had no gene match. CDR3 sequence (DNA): TGCGCCAGCAGCTTAGCGACAGGGGGGACCGGGGAGCTGTTTTTT. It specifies CASSLATGGTGELFF. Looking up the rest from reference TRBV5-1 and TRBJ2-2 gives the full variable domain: KAGVTQTPRYLIKTRGQQVTLSCSPISGHRSVSWYQQTPGQGLQFLFEYFSETQRNKGNFPGRFSGRQFSNSRSEMNVSTLELGDSALYLCASSLATGGTGELFFGEGSRLTVL.

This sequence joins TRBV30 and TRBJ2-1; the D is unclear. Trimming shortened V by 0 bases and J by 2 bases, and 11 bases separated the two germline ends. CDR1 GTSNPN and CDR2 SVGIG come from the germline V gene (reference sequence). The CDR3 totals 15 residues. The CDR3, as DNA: TGTGCCTGGAGTGTCCGTAGGGCCGCCTACAATGAGCAGTTCTTC. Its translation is CAWSVRRAAYNEQFF.

The CDR3 is CAIAPPLSEQYF. In DNA form, the CDR3 reads TGTGCCATCGCCCCTCCGCTTTCCGAGCAGTACTTC. This chain uses TRBV10-3 with TRBJ2-7; D uncertain. V was cut by 8 bases and J by 6 bases, with 14 bases left in between. Per germline, CDR1 ENHRY and CDR2 SYGVKD. The CDR3 is made up of 12 amino acids.

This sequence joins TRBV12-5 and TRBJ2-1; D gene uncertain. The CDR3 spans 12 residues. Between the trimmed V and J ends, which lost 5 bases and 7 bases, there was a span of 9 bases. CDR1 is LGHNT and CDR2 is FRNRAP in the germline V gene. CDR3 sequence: CASGATHNEQFF. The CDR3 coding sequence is TGTGCTAGTGGTGCGACCCATAATGAGCAGTTCTTC.

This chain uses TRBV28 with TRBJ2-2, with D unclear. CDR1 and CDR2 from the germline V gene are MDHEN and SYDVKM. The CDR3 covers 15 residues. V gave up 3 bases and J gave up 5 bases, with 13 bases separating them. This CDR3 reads CASSFQRVGTGELFF. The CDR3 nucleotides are TGTGCCAGCAGTTTCCAAAGGGTGGGAACCGGGGAGCTGTTTTTT.

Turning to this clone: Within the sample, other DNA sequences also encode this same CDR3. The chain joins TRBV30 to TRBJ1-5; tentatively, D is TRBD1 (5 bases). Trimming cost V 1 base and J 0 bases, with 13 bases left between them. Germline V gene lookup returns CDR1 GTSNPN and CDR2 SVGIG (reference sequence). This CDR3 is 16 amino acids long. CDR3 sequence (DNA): TGTGCCTGGAGTGCCCCTGGGACGGTTAGCAATCAGCCCCAGCATTTT. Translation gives CAWSAPGTVSNQPQHF.

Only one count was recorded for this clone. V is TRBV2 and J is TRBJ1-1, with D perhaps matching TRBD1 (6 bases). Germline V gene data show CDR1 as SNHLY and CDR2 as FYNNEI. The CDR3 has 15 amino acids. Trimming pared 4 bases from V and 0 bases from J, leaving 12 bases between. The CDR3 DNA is TGTGCCAGCAGTGCCCAGGACAGCATGAACACTGAAGCTTTCTTT. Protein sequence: CASSAQDSMNTEAFF.

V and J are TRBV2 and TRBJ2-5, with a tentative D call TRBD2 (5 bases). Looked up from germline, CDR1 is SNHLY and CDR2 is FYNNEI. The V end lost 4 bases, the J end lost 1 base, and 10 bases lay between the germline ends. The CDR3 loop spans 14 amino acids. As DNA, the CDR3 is TGTGCCAGCAGTGGCTGGACTCTCCAAGAGACCCAGTACTTC. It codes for CASSGWTLQETQYF. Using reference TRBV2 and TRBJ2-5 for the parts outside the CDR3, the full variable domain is EPEVTQTPSHQVTQMGQEVILRCVPISNHLYFYWYRQILGQKVEFLVSFYNNEISEKSEIFDDQFSVERPDGSNFTLKIRSTKLEDSAMYFCASSGWTLQETQYFGPGTRLLVL.

The CDR3 DNA sequence: TGTGCCAGCAGTGCCGCCGGACAGTACACTGAAGCTTTCTTT. This sequence encodes CASSAAGQYTEAFF. The V call is TRBV27, the J call TRBJ1-1, with D possibly matching TRBD1 (6 bases). The V end was cut by 5 bases, the J end by 3 bases, with 13 bases between. The CDR3 covers 14 residues. CDR1 is MNHEY, CDR2 SMNVEV, per germline (reference sequence).

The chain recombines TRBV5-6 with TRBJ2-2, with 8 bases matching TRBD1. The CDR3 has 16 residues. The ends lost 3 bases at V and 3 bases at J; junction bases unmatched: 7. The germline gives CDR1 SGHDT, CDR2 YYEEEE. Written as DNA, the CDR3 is TGTGCCAGCAGCTCCCCGGGACAGGCGTACACCGGGGAGCTGTTTTTT. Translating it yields CASSSPGQAYTGELFF.

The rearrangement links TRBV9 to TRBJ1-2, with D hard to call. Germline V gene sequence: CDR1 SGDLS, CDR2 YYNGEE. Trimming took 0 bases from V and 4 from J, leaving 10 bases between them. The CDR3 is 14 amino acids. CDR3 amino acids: CASSVVAASYGYTF. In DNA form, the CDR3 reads TGTGCCAGCAGCGTAGTTGCGGCTAGCTATGGCTACACCTTC.

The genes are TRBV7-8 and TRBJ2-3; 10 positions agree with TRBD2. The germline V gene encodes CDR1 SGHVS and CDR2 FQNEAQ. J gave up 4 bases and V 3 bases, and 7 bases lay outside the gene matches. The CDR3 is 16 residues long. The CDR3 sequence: CASSFTSGAGADTQYF. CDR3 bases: TGTGCCAGCAGCTTTACTAGCGGGGCCGGGGCAGATACGCAGTATTTT. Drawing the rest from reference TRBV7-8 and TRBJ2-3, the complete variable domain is GAGVSQSPRYKVAKRGQDVALRCDPISGHVSLFWYQQALGQGPEFLTYFQNEAQLDKSGLPSDRFFAERPEGSVSTLKIQRTQQEDSAVYLCASSFTSGAGADTQYFGPGTRLTVL.

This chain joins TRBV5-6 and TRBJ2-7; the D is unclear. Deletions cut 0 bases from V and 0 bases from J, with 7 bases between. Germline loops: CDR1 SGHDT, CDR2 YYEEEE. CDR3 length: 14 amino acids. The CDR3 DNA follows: TGTGCCAGCAGCTTGGTGGACGGCTCCTACGAGCAGTACTTC. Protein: CASSLVDGSYEQYF.

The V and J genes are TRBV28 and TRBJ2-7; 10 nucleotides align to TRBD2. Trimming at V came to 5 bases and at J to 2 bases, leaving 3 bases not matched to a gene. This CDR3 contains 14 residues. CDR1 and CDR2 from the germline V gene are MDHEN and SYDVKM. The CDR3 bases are TGTGCCAGCAGTGGAAGCGGGGGGGCCTACGAGCAGTACTTC. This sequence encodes CASSGSGGAYEQYF. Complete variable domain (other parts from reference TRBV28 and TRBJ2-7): DVKVTQSSRYLVKRTGEKVFLECVQDMDHENMFWYRQDPGLGLRLIYFSYDVKMKEKGDIPEGYSVSREKKERFSLILESASTNQTSMYLCASSGSGGAYEQYFGPGTRLTVT.

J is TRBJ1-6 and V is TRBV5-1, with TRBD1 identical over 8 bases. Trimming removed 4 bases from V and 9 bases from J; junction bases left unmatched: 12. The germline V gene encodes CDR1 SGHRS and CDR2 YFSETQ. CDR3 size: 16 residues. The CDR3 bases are TGCGCCAGCAGCGAAAACGACAGGGGAATTGGTTCACCCCTCCACTTT. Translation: CASSENDRGIGSPLHF.

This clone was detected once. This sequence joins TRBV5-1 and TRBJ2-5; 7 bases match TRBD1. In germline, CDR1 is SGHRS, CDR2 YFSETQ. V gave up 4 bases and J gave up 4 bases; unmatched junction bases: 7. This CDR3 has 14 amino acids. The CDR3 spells CASSGSQGPETQYF. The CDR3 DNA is TGCGCCAGCAGCGGGTCACAGGGGCCAGAGACCCAGTACTTC.

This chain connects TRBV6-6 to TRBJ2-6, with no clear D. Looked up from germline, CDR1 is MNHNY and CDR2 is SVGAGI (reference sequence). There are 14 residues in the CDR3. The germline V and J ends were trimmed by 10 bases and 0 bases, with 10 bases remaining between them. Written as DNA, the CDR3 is TGTGCCATCACTCTGACCTCTGGGGCCAACGTCCTGACTTTC. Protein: CAITLTSGANVLTF.

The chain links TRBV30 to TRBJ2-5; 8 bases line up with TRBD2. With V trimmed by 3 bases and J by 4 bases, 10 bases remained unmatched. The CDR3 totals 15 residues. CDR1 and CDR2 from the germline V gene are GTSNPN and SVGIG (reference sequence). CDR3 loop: CAWSRGREGAETQYF. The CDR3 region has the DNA TGTGCCTGGAGCCGAGGACGGGAGGGAGCAGAGACCCAGTACTTC.

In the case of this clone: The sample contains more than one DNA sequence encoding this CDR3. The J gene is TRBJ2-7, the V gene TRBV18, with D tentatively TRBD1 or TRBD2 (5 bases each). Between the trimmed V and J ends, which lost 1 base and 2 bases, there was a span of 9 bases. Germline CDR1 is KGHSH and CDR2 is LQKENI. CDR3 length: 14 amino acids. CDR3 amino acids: CASSPQGRTYEQYF. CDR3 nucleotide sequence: TGTGCCAGCTCACCACAGGGACGCACCTACGAGCAGTACTTC. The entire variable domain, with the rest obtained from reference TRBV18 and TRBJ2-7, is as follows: NAGVMQNPRHLVRRRGQEARLRCSPMKGHSHVYWYRQLPEEGLKFMVYLQKENIIDESGMPKERFSAEFPKEGPSILRIQQVVRGDSAAYFCASSPQGRTYEQYFGPGTRLTVT.

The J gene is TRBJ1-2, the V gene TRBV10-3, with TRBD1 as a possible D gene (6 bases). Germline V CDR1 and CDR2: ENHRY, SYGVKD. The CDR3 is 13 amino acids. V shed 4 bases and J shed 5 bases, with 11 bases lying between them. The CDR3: CAISASGQYGYTF. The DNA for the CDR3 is TGTGCCATCAGTGCTTCAGGACAGTATGGCTACACCTTC.

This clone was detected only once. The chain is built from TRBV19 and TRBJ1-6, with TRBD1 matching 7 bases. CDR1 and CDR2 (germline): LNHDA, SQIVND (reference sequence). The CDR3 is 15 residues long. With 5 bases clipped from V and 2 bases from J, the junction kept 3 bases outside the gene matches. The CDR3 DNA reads TGTGCCAGTAGTCCAGGGACAGCCTATAATTCACCCCTCCACTTT. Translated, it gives CASSPGTAYNSPLHF.

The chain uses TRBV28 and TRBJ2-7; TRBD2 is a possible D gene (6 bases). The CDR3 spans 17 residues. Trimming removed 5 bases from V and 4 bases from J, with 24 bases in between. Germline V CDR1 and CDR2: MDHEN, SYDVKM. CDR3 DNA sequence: TGTGCCAGCAGTCTCCTCCCTGGGGTGTCTAGCGCTTACGAGCAGTACTTC. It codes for CASSLLPGVSSAYEQYF.

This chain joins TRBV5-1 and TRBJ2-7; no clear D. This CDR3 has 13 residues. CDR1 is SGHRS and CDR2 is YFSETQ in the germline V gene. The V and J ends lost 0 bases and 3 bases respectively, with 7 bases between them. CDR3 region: CASSLVPFYEQYF. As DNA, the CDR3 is TGCGCCAGCAGCTTGGTTCCCTTCTACGAGCAGTACTTC.